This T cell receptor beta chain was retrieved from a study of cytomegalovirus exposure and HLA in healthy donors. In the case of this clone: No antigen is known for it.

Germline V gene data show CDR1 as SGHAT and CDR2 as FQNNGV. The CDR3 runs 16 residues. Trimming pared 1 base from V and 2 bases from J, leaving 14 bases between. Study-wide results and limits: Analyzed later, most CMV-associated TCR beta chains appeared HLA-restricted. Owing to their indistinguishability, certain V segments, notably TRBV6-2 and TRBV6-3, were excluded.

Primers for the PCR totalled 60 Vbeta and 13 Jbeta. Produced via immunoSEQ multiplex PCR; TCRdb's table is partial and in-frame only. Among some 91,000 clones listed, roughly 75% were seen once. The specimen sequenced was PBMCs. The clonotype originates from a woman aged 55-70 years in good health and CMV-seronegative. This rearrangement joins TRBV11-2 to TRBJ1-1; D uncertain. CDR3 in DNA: TGTGCCAGCAGCTTAGGGCACGGCAGGCCCAACACTGAAGCTTTCTTT. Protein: CASSLGHGRPNTEAFF.